The entry below gives a single TCR beta chain sequence along with its context. Its antigen is currently unknown. Per the study methods: The distant-metastasis classifier for papillary thyroid cancer was built from CDR3 differences across clinicopathological groups. TCRdb re-clonotyped the PCR reads via MiXCR. These V and J calls are TCRdb output, not the study's own analysis. Counted here are under 25,000 clones, roughly 22% occurring once; the ten biggest clones make up just over 8%. J gave up 4 bases and V 5 bases, and 7 bases lay outside the gene matches. The CDR3 extends over 14 amino acids. Germline V CDR1 and CDR2: MNHNS, SASEGT. The data belong to a study of metastatic and nonmetastatic thyroid tumors. Notes on the study in general: TCR beta diversity was reportedly significantly higher in malignant thyroid tumors than benign nodules, in blood and tumor.

The entire patient cohort was treatment-naive prior to thyroid surgery. Specimen: adjacent normal tissue. The V gene is TRBV6-1, the J gene TRBJ1-2; 7 positions match TRBD1. This TCR was sampled from a female donor with papillary thyroid cancer or a benign thyroid nodule (not recorded which). Some clones in this sample may be carry-over from other donors' samples. The CDR3 is CASSSTGQAYGYTF. The CDR3 DNA reads as TGTGCCAGCAGTTCAACCGGACAGGCCTATGGCTACACCTTC.